The 20 T cell receptor beta chains below come from one sample, sequenced in a study of blood T cell repertoires in COVID-19. Here immunoSEQ multiplex PCR was the method, and the copy in TCRdb shows in-frame clones only, minus some. Found here are just under 95,000 clones, 80% of them singletons; the top ten hold roughly 19%. Material for sequencing was peripheral blood. The receptors stem from a human donor in a cohort sampled during active COVID-19.

V is TRBV3-1 (or the pseudogene TRBV3-2) and J is TRBJ2-7; D remains ambiguous. Deletions cut 0 bases from V and 0 bases from J, with 12 bases between. CDR1 and CDR2 from the germline V gene are LGHDT and YNNKEL (reference sequence). CDR3 length: 16 amino acids. The CDR3 DNA sequence: TGTGCCAGCAGCCAAGATGGAGCATCCAGCTCCTACGAGCAGTACTTC. Its translation: CASSQDGASSSYEQYF.

V and J are TRBV30 and TRBJ1-2, with TRBD1 identical over 8 bases. The CDR3 totals 13 residues. Germline CDR1 and CDR2: GTSNPN and SVGIG (reference sequence). V lost 6 bases, J lost 7 bases, and 10 bases stayed unmatched. CDR3: CACSKAGGLGYTF. The CDR3 nucleotides read TGTGCCTGTTCAAAGGCAGGGGGCCTTGGCTACACCTTC.

The CDR3 DNA follows: TGTGCCAGCGGAAAGAGGGGGCAGGACAATCAGCCCCAGCATTTT. Translating gives CASGKRGQDNQPQHF. The chain uses TRBV6-5 and TRBJ1-5; 7 bases map to TRBD1. Germline loops: CDR1 MNHEY, CDR2 SVGAGI. The CDR3 loop spans 15 amino acids. With V trimmed by 8 bases and J by 3 bases, 10 bases remained unmatched.

The V gene is TRBV27, the J gene TRBJ2-7; D is undetermined. Between the trimmed V and J ends, which lost 4 bases and 6 bases, there was a span of 7 bases. Germline V gene lookup returns CDR1 MNHEY and CDR2 SMNVEV (reference sequence). This CDR3 is built from 11 residues. CDR3 loop: CASSSPSEQYF. The CDR3 DNA follows: TGTGCCAGCAGTTCCCCTAGCGAGCAGTACTTC.

V and J are TRBV5-1 and TRBJ2-3; a weak D match, TRBD1 (6 bases). V gave up 5 bases and J gave up 2 bases, with 12 bases separating them. There are 14 residues in the CDR3. Looked up from germline, CDR1 is SGHRS and CDR2 is YFSETQ. The CDR3 loop is CASRSRDNTDTQYF. Written as DNA, the CDR3 is TGCGCCAGCAGATCCCGGGACAACACAGATACGCAGTATTTT. Together with reference TRBV5-1 and TRBJ2-3, the CDR3 gives the full variable domain: KAGVTQTPRYLIKTRGQQVTLSCSPISGHRSVSWYQQTPGQGLQFLFEYFSETQRNKGNFPGRFSGRQFSNSRSEMNVSTLELGDSALYLCASRSRDNTDTQYFGPGTRLTVL.

This chain connects TRBV14 to TRBJ2-3, with TRBD1 as a possible D gene (6 bases). This CDR3 has 17 residues. V lost 2 bases and J 3 bases, leaving 18 bases between the germline ends. Germline CDR1 is SGHDN and CDR2 is FVKESK. The CDR3 region has the DNA TGTGCCAGCAGCCAATTGCAGGGGCGCGGTCCAACAGATACGCAGTATTTT. Amino acids: CASSQLQGRGPTDTQYF.

The chain is built from TRBV10-1 and TRBJ1-1, with 8 bases aligning to TRBD1. From germline, CDR1 is WNHNN and CDR2 SYGVQD (reference sequence). The CDR3 spans 13 residues. Germline trimming cut 3 bases from V and 9 bases from J; bases unmatched to any gene: 6. CDR3 sequence (DNA): TGCGCCAGCAGTGAACGGCGGACAGGGAAAGCTTTCTTT. Encoded protein: CASSERRTGKAFF.

The gene calls are TRBV29-1 and TRBJ2-3, with 9 bases aligning to TRBD2. The CDR3 loop spans 13 amino acids. Per the germline V gene, CDR1 is SQVTM and CDR2 is ANQGSEA. V shed 6 bases, J shed 2 bases, and the junction held 3 bases outside the gene matches. CDR3 amino acids: CSVTSGPTDTQYF. The CDR3, as DNA: TGCAGCGTGACTAGCGGCCCCACAGATACGCAGTATTTT.

The gene calls are TRBV5-4 and TRBJ1-2; 8 bases agree with TRBD1. Germline lookup yields CDR1 SGHNT and CDR2 YYREEE (reference sequence). With V trimmed by 3 bases and J by 3 bases, 4 bases remained unmatched. The CDR3 has 14 residues. The CDR3 sequence is CASSSTQGDYGYTF. In DNA, the CDR3 is TGTGCCAGCAGCTCGACACAGGGGGACTATGGCTACACCTTC.

The gene calls are TRBV28 and TRBJ2-7, with D tentatively TRBD2 (6 bases). Germline loops: CDR1 MDHEN, CDR2 SYDVKM. There are 13 residues in the CDR3. Trimming removed 6 bases at V and 1 base at J, with 10 bases between. The CDR3 nucleotides read TGTGCCAGCAGGGTCGGGGGTTCCTACGAGCAGTACTTC. As protein: CASRVGGSYEQYF.

The chain combines TRBV28 with TRBJ1-5, with TRBD1 matching over 8 bases. The J segment lost 0 bases and the V segment lost 7 bases, leaving 5 bases of the junction unmatched. Germline V gene lookup returns CDR1 MDHEN and CDR2 SYDVKM. The CDR3 totals 15 residues. The CDR3 protein is CASKTGAFSNQPQHF. In nucleotides, the CDR3 is TGTGCCAGCAAGACAGGGGCCTTTAGCAATCAGCCCCAGCATTTT.

V and J are TRBV28 and TRBJ1-2; no clear D gene. V lost 3 bases and J lost 4, with 12 bases in between. Germline V CDR1 and CDR2: MDHEN, SYDVKM. The CDR3 has 14 residues. CDR3 region: CASSFQAGSYGYTF. CDR3 coding DNA: TGTGCCAGCAGTTTTCAGGCGGGGAGCTATGGCTACACCTTC.

This clone was detected a few times. The V gene is TRBV7-2, the J gene TRBJ2-7; no firm D call. V lost 1 base and J lost 2, with 3 bases in between. CDR1 SGHTA and CDR2 FQGNSA come from the germline V gene. The CDR3 spans 12 residues. The CDR3 DNA follows: TGTGCCAGCAGCTTAGGAGCCTACGAGCAGTACTTC. This translates into CASSLGAYEQYF.

The V call is TRBV5-1, the J call TRBJ1-1, with TRBD1 matching over 8 bases. With 5 bases clipped from V and 1 base from J, the junction kept 1 base outside the gene matches. CDR1 SGHRS and CDR2 YFSETQ come from the germline V gene. This CDR3 contains 13 residues. The CDR3 here is CASRGTGNTEAFF. CDR3 bases: TGCGCCAGCAGAGGGACAGGGAACACTGAAGCTTTCTTT.

The V gene is TRBV27, the J gene TRBJ2-5, with 8 bases that match TRBD1. V lost 5 bases and J lost 5; bases outside the gene matches: 7. This CDR3 has 14 residues. Germline-derived CDR1 and CDR2 are MNHEY and SMNVEV (reference sequence). CDR3 bases: TGTGCCAGCAGTCCTCTCAGGGGGCGGGAGACCCAGTACTTC. This gives the protein CASSPLRGRETQYF.

The chain couples TRBV19 to TRBJ2-5; 7 positions match TRBD1. V dropped 4 bases and J dropped 5; count of bases not matched to a gene: 7. Per germline, CDR1 LNHDA and CDR2 SQIVND (reference sequence). The CDR3 loop spans 14 amino acids. CDR3 nucleotides: TGTGCCAGTAGTAAGCAGGGGGTTCGCGAGACCCAGTACTTC. Translated, it gives CASSKQGVRETQYF.

This rearrangement joins TRBV6-6 to TRBJ1-3; the D gene is possibly TRBD1 (5 bases). Germline V lookup: CDR1 MNHNY, CDR2 SVGAGI (reference sequence). The CDR3 loop spans 16 amino acids. Deletions cut 7 bases from V and 2 bases from J, with 18 bases between. CDR3 region: CASTLRAVGAGNTIYF. As DNA, the CDR3 is TGTGCCAGCACCCTCAGGGCCGTGGGCGCTGGAAACACCATATATTTT.

The rearrangement uses TRBV4-2 and TRBJ1-3; D is ambiguous. The V end was cut by 2 bases, the J end by 3 bases, with 11 bases between. This CDR3 has 15 residues. Germline assignment: CDR1 LGHNA and CDR2 YNFKEQ. CDR3 in DNA: TGTGCCAGCAGCCAACGGTCAAGTGGTGGAAACACCATATATTTT. It specifies CASSQRSSGGNTIYF.

The chain combines TRBV30 with TRBJ1-2; a weak D match, TRBD1 (6 bases). Trimming took off 2 bases at V and 6 bases at J, with 13 bases between the two ends. The CDR3 totals 13 residues. Per germline, CDR1 GTSNPN and CDR2 SVGIG (reference sequence). The CDR3 DNA reads as TGTGCCTGGAGTCCTGGACAGATAGATGGCTACACCTTC. Amino acid sequence: CAWSPGQIDGYTF. The variable domain in full, completed from reference TRBV30 and TRBJ1-2, reads SQTIHQWPATLVQPVGSPLSLECTVEGTSNPNLYWYRQAAGRGLQLLFYSVGIGQISSEVPQNLSASRPQDRQFILSSKKLLLSDSGFYLCAWSPGQIDGYTFGSGTRLTVV.

The chain carries TRBV5-1 and TRBJ2-5; 12 bases are a match to TRBD1. This CDR3 region has 16 residues. V trimming: 3 bases; J trimming: 4 bases; junction bases outside the gene matches: 7. Germline V lookup: CDR1 SGHRS, CDR2 YFSETQ. CDR3 sequence (DNA): TGCGCCAGCAGCTCGAGACGGGACAGGGGGCCAGAGACCCAGTACTTC. Translation gives CASSSRRDRGPETQYF. Full variable domain (outside the CDR3, taken from reference TRBV5-1 and TRBJ2-5): KAGVTQTPRYLIKTRGQQVTLSCSPISGHRSVSWYQQTPGQGLQFLFEYFSETQRNKGNFPGRFSGRQFSNSRSEMNVSTLELGDSALYLCASSSRRDRGPETQYFGPGTRLLVL.